The clone carrying this T cell receptor (beta chain) has more than one count but fewer than ten. Its specificity is unknown. This entry belongs to a study of neoadjuvant anti-PD-1 for oral cavity cancer. For the study at large: Patients without progression received a fourth nivolumab dose around day 43, then surgical resection on days 50-56.

Notes on the study in general: After neoadjuvant nivolumab, PBMC T cell clonality was significantly higher in non-responders than responders.

TCRdb's table, derived via immunoSEQ multiplex PCR, lists solely in-frame clones and lacks some. The sample includes thousands of clones, over 65% seen only once; the top ten take 2.5% to 3.5%. This TCR was sampled from a person aged 35-80 years with oral cavity squamous cell carcinoma. The sequenced sample was PBMCs, obtained before nivolumab (anti-PD-1) treatment.

CDR3 loop: CASSAVRGRESTEAFF. The CDR3 nucleotides read TGCGCCAGCAGCGCCGTGCGGGGGCGAGAAAGCACTGAAGCTTTCTTT. The J gene is TRBJ1-1, the V gene TRBV5-1; a possible D gene is TRBD1 (6 bases). Looked up from germline, CDR1 is SGHRS and CDR2 is YFSETQ. Trimming shortened V by 4 bases and J by 4 bases, and 20 bases separated the two germline ends. This CDR3 is built from 16 residues.